Included here is one T cell receptor beta chain sequence, with context. What it recognizes is unknown. TCRdb's copy holds only in-frame clones and misses some; the assay was immunoSEQ multiplex PCR. The sample shows 200,000 to 300,000 clones, more than 85% of them seen only once. This sample stems from a study of T cell responses to AZD1222 COVID-19 vaccine. General study results and limits: Across the whole spike, CD4 TCRs peaked at regions 160-218 and 743-854. Most donors were white British and more were female, and clonal diversity was possibly underestimated.

V was cut by 7 bases and J by 6 bases, with 10 bases left in between. The CDR3 is 11 amino acids. CDR1 and CDR2 from the germline V gene are MNHEY and SVGAGI. This sequence was found in an adult in good health. The input for sequencing was peripheral blood, taken on day 0 of AZD1222 vaccination. The chain joins TRBV6-5 to TRBJ2-7; D is unresolved. The CDR3: CASMSVGEQYF. CDR3 nucleotides: TGTGCCAGCATGTCGGTTGGCGAGCAGTACTTC.